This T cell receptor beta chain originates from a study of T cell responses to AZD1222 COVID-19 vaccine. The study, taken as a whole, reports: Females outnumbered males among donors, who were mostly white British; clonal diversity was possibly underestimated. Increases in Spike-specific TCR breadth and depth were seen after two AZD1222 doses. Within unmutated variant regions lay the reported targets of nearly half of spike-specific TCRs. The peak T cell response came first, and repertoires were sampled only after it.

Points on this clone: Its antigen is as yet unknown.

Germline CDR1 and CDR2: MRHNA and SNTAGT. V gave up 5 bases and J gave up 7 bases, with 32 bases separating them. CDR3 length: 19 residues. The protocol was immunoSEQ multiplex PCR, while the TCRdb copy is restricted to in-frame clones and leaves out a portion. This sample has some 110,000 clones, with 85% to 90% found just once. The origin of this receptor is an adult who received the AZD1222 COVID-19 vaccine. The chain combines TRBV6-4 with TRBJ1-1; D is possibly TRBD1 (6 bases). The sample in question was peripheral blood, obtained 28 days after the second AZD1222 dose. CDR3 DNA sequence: TGTGCCAGCAGTTCCGGACGGGGGGCCAGTTGGGGCCCATTAATTGAAGCTTTCTTT. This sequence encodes CASSSGRGASWGPLIEAFF.